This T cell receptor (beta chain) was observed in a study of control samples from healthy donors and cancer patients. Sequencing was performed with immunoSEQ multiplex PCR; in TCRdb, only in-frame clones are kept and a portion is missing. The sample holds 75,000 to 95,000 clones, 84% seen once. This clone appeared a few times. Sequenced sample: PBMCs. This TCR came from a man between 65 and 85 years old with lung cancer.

The CDR3 here is CASSLGSVTERGGRNEQYF. Here the CDR3 DNA reads TGCGCCAGCAGCTTGGGATCAGTTACCGAGCGGGGGGGCCGCAACGAGCAGTACTTC. This chain links TRBV5-1 with TRBJ2-7, with 10 bases fitting TRBD2. The CDR3 has 19 residues. Germline values: CDR1 SGHRS, CDR2 YFSETQ. The V segment lost 0 bases and the J segment 5 bases; nucleotides outside the gene matches: 17.